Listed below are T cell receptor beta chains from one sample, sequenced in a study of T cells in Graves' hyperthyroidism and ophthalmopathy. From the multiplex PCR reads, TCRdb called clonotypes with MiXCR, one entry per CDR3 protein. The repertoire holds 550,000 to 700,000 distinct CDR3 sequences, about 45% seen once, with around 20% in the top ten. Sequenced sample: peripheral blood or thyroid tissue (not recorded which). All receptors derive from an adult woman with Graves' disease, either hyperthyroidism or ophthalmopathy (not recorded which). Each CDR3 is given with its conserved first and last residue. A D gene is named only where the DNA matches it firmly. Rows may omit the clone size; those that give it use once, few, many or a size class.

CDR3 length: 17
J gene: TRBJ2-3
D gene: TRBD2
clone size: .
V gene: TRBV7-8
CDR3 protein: CASSPHRAGGASDTQYF
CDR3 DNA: TGTGCCAGCAGCCCCCACCGAGCGGGAGGGGCCTCAGATACGCAGTATTTT

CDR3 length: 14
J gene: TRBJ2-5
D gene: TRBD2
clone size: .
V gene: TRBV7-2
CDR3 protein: CASSFSGGSETQYF
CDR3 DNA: TGTGCCAGCAGCTTTAGCGGGGGGTCAGAGACCCAGTACTTC

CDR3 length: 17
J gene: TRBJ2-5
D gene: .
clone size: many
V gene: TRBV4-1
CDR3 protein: CASSQDHAAGRFKVQYF
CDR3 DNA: TGCGCCAGCAGCCAAGATCATGCGGCAGGGCGTTTCAAAGTCCAGTACTTC

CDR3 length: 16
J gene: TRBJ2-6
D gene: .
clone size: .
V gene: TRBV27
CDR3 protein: CASRSLRGSGANVLTF
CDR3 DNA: TGTGCCAGCAGGAGCCTCCGGGGCTCTGGGGCCAACGTCCTGACTTTC

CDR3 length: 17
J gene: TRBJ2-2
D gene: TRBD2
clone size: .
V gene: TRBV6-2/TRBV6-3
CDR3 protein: CASSYSSGSPNTGELFF
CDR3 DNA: TGTGCCAGCAGTTATTCTAGCGGGAGTCCGAACACCGGGGAGCTGTTTTTT

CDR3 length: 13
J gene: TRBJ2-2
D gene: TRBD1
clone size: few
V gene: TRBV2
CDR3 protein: CASRGQGAGELFF
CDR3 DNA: TGTGCCAGCAGGGGTCAGGGGGCCGGGGAGCTGTTTTTT

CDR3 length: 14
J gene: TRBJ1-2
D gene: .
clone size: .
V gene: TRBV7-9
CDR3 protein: CAWSFDEGSRGYTF
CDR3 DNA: TGTGCCTGGAGTTTCGATGAAGGTTCTCGTGGCTACACCTTC

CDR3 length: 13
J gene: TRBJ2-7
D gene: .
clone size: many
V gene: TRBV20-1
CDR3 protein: CSARVGSRDEQYF
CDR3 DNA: TGCAGTGCTAGAGTTGGCTCTCGGGACGAGCAGTACTTC

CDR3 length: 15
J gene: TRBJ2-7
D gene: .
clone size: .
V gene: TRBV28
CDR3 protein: CASEGRGTRGSEQYF
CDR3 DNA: TGTGCCAGCGAAGGGCGGGGGACAAGAGGATCCGAGCAGTACTTC

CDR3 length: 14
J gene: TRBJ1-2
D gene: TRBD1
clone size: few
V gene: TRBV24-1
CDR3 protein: CATSMYGTGYGYTF
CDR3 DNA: TGTGCCACCAGTATGTACGGGACAGGGTATGGCTACACCTTC

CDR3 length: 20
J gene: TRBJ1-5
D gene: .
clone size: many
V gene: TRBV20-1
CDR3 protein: CSARVGRVRGGVFSNQPQHF
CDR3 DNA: TGCAGTGCTAGAGTTGGCAGGGTACGTGGAGGGGTTTTTAGCAATCAGCCCCAGCATTTT

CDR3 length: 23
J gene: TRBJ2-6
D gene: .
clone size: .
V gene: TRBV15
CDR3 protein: CATSRDLERTLETQYFGANVLTF
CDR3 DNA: .

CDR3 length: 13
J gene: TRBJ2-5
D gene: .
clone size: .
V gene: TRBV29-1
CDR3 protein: CSGVWGMRETQYF
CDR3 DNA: TGCAGTGGCGTGTGGGGAATGAGAGAGACCCAGTACTTC

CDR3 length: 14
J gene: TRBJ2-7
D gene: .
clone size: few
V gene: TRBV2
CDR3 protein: CASHVGVRSYEQYF
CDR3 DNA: TGTGCCAGTCACGTGGGGGTACGGTCCTACGAGCAGTACTTC

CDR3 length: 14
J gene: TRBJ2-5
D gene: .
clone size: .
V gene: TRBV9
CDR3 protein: CASSQARTQETQYF
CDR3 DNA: TGCGCCAGCAGCCAAGCTAGGACTCAAGAGACCCAGTACTTC

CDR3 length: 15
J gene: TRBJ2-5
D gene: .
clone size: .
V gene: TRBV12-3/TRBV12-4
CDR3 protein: CASRPGPGGDQPQYF
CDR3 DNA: TGTGCCAGCAGACCGGGACCCGGAGGGGATCAGCCCCAGTACTTC

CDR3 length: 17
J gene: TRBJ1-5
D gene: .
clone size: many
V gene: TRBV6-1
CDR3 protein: CASSRQVGTFGNQPQHF
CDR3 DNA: TGTGCCAGCAGTAGGCAGGTTGGTACTTTTGGCAATCAGCCCCAGCATTTT

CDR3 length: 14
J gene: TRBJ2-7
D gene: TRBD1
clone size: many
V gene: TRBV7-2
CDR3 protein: CASSSRTGAHEQYF
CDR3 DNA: TGTGCCAGCAGCTCCCGGACAGGCGCGCATGAGCAGTACTTC

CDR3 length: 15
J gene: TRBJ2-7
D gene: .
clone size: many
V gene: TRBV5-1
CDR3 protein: CASSPRSGTVEEQYF
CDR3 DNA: TGCGCCAGCAGCCCCCGGTCAGGGACGGTGGAGGAGCAGTACTTC

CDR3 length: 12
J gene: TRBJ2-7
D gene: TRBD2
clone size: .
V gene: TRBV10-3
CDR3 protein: CARAGGNDEQYF
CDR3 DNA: TGTGCCCGAGCGGGAGGGAATGACGAGCAGTACTTC

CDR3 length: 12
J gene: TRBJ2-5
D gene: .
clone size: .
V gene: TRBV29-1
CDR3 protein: CSVLLAQETQYF
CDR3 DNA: TGCAGCGTGCTCCTGGCCCAAGAGACCCAGTACTTC

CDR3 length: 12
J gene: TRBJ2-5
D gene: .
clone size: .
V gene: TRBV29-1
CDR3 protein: CSVGSPGETQYF
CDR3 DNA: TGCAGCGTTGGTAGTCCGGGAGAGACCCAGTACTTC

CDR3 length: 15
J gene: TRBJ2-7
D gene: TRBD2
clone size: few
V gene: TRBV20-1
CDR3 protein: CSARGLAESSGEQYF
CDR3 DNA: TGCAGTGCCCGGGGACTAGCGGAGTCCTCTGGGGAGCAGTACTTC

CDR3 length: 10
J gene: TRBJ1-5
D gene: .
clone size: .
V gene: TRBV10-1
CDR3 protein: CASRGDSQHF
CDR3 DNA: TGCGCCAGCCGAGGGGACTCCCAGCATTTT

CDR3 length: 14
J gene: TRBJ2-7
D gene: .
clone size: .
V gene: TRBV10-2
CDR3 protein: CASSDPGATYEQYF
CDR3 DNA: TGCGCCAGCAGTGACCCGGGGGCAACCTACGAGCAGTACTTC

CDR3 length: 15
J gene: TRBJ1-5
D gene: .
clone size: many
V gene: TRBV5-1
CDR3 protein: CASSLDALGNQPQHF
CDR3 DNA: TGCGCCAGCAGCTTGGATGCCCTTGGGAATCAGCCCCAGCATTTT

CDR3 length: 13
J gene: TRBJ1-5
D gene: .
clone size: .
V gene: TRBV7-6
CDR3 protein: CASSLDIYQPQHF
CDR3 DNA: TGTGCCAGCAGCTTAGACATTTATCAGCCCCAGCATTTT

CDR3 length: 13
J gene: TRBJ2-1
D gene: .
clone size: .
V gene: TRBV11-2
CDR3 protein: CASSLRDPRKQFF
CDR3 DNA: TGTGCCAGCAGCTTACGGGACCCCAGGAAGCAGTTCTTC

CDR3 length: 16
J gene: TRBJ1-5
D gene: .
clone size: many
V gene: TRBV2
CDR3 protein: CASSEGGRRWNQPQHF
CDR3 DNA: TGTGCCAGCAGTGAAGGAGGCAGGAGATGGAATCAGCCCCAGCATTTT

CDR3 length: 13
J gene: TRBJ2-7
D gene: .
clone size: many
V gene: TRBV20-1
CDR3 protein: CSAGEGQIYEQYF
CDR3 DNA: TGCAGTGCGGGGGAGGGACAGATCTACGAGCAGTACTTC

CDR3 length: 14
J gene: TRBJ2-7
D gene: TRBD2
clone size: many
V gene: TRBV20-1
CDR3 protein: CSAPRLAGGNEQYF
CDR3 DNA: TGCAGTGCTCCCAGACTAGCGGGAGGGAACGAGCAGTACTTC

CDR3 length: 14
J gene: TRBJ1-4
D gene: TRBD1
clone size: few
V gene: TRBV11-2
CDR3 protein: CASSTGTGDEKLFF
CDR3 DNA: TGTGCCAGCAGTACCGGGACAGGGGACGAAAAACTGTTTTTT